The source of this T cell receptor beta chain is a study of OX40 agonist ivuxolimab in advanced cancers. As for the study in general: Allowance was made for prior anti-PD-1, anti-PD-L1 or anti-CTLA-4 therapy, and about 44% had some.

CDR3 length: 14 residues. Germline V gene lookup returns CDR1 SGDLS and CDR2 YYNGEE. Trimming stripped 4 bases from V and 7 bases from J, with 15 bases between. The protocol was immunoSEQ multiplex PCR, while the TCRdb copy is restricted to in-frame clones and leaves out a portion. The sample contains 69,000 or so clones, approximately 90% of which appear only once. Sequenced material: CD4+ or CD8+ T cells sorted from blood, taken in a trial of the OX40 agonist ivuxolimab. The source of this sequence is an adult with an advanced solid tumor such as melanoma, head and neck, liver or kidney cancer. The chain employs TRBV9 and TRBJ1-3; D ambiguous. CDR3: CASSPTGMGNTIYF. The DNA of the CDR3 is TGTGCCAGCAGCCCCACGGGGATGGGGAACACCATATATTTT.